What follows are 25 T cell receptor beta chains derived from one specimen sequenced in a study of CXCR3-negative and CXCR3-positive naive CD8 T cells. 5' RACE with UMI labels generated the TRB cDNA libraries. TCRdb re-analyzed the 5' RACE reads; it lists each CDR3 protein once, without DNA. Recorded for this sample: over 100,000 distinct CDR3 sequences. Sequencing was done on a sample of naive CXCR3- CD8+ T cells from blood. Sample subset: CD45RO-CCR7+CD27+CD95- naive CD8+ T cells lacking CXCR3 (TNR3-). The receptors here all came from a human donor in good health. Some clones in this sample may be carry-over from other donors' samples.

The V and J genes are TRBV7-9 and TRBJ2-7; TCRdb's D gene call, TRBD2, goes unchecked for lack of DNA. The CDR3 has 16 amino acids. Germline loops: CDR1 SEHNR, CDR2 FQNEAQ (reference sequence). CDR3: CASSFSDRALEYEQYF.

The genes are TRBV30 and TRBJ1-1. Germline CDR1 and CDR2: GTSNPN and SVGIG (reference sequence). This CDR3 has 11 residues. The CDR3 is CAWSVTAEAFF. The full variable domain, in which reference TRBV30 and TRBJ1-1 provide the parts outside the CDR3, is SQTIHQWPATLVQPVGSPLSLECTVEGTSNPNLYWYRQAAGRGLQLLFYSVGIGQISSEVPQNLSASRPQDRQFILSSKKLLLSDSGFYLCAWSVTAEAFFGQGTRLTVV.

The chain uses TRBV7-9 and TRBJ1-2; the D gene TCRdb calls, TRBD1, cannot be checked with no DNA. The CDR3 runs to 12 residues. CDR1 and CDR2 (germline): SEHNR, FQNEAQ (reference sequence). CDR3 in amino acids: CASSLARAVMTF.

The CDR3: CASSQAGGAYEQYF. The V call is TRBV4-2, the J call TRBJ2-7; TCRdb indicates TRBD2, and absent DNA this call remains unverified. CDR3 length: 14 residues. The V gene's germline CDR1 is LGHNA and CDR2 YNFKEQ.

CDR3: CATSRDQGSGANVLTF. This chain joins TRBV15 and TRBJ2-6; TCRdb returns TRBD1, unconfirmable since there is no DNA. The germline V gene has CDR1 LNHNV and CDR2 YYDKDF (reference sequence). The CDR3 extends over 16 amino acids.

The chain recombines TRBV3-1 with TRBJ2-1; TCRdb designates TRBD2, a call that cannot be tested without DNA. This CDR3 spans 16 amino acids. Germline loops: CDR1 LGHDT, CDR2 YNNKEL (reference sequence). CDR3 sequence: CASSQALAGIYNEQFF.

The CDR3 loop is CASRSDRGRNSPLHF. This chain connects TRBV12-3 or TRBV12-4 to TRBJ1-6; TCRdb selects TRBD1, and the lack of DNA leaves this call unchecked. The CDR3 is 15 amino acids.

The chain recombines TRBV6-5 with TRBJ2-1; TCRdb outputs TRBD2, but without DNA this stays unchecked. The germline V gene has CDR1 MNHEY and CDR2 SVGAGI. The CDR3 is 16 amino acids. The CDR3 region is CASSYSTGTSINEQFF.

The chain is built from TRBV12-3 or TRBV12-4 and TRBJ1-1; TCRdb's D call of TRBD1 is untestable without DNA. The CDR3 loop spans 14 amino acids. This CDR3 is CASSWGGDSTEAFF.

This chain uses TRBV12-3 or TRBV12-4 with TRBJ2-1; lacking DNA, the TRBD2 call made by TCRdb goes unchecked. CDR3 length: 17 amino acids. The CDR3 region is CASIAGTSGRDVNEQFF.

V and J are TRBV7-9 and TRBJ2-7; TCRdb's assignment of TRBD2 cannot be checked, as there is no DNA. CDR3 size: 15 residues. Germline CDR1 and CDR2: SEHNR and FQNEAQ (reference sequence). CDR3 in amino acids: CASSVAGLADYEQYF.

CDR3 amino acids: CASSSEGDVDTQYF. The chain is built from TRBV12-3 or TRBV12-4 and TRBJ2-3; TCRdb picks TRBD1, but there is no DNA to check that call. There are 14 residues in the CDR3.

The gene calls are TRBV7-9 and TRBJ1-5; the D gene TCRdb calls, TRBD1, cannot be checked with no DNA. Germline lookup yields CDR1 SEHNR and CDR2 FQNEAQ (reference sequence). The CDR3 covers 16 residues. CDR3 sequence reads: CASSLGWTGEDQPQHF.

This rearrangement joins TRBV29-1 to TRBJ1-1. CDR1 SQVTM and CDR2 ANQGSEA come from the germline V gene. The CDR3 consists of 16 residues. CDR3 protein: CSAVSGGGYLVTEAFF.

The rearrangement links TRBV15 to TRBJ1-4; without DNA, the TCRdb call of TRBD1 cannot be checked. The CDR3 covers 13 residues. Germline V CDR1 and CDR2: LNHNV, YYDKDF (reference sequence). The CDR3 reads CATSRDSREKLFF.

V usage is TRBV11-2 and J usage is TRBJ2-3; the D gene TCRdb calls, TRBD1, cannot be checked with no DNA. The CDR3 spans 15 residues. Germline CDR1 and CDR2: SGHAT and FQNNGV. The CDR3 region is CASRLGTVSTDTQYF. The full variable domain, completed using reference TRBV11-2 and TRBJ2-3, is EAGVAQSPRYKIIEKRQSVAFWCNPISGHATLYWYQQILGQGPKLLIQFQNNGVVDDSQLPKDRFSAERLKGVDSTLKIQPAKLEDSAVYLCASRLGTVSTDTQYFGPGTRLTVL.

The chain joins TRBV29-1 to TRBJ1-1. Germline CDR1 and CDR2: SQVTM and ANQGSEA. The CDR3 has 12 residues. The chain's CDR3 is CSVEQPYTEAFF.

This chain connects TRBV12-3 or TRBV12-4 to TRBJ2-5; TCRdb names TRBD1, which stays unverified in the absence of DNA. The CDR3 spans 14 residues. CDR3 loop: CASSTDQGRETQYF.

V and J are TRBV20-1 and TRBJ1-4. Germline CDR1 reads DFQATT; CDR2 reads SNEGSKA (reference sequence). The CDR3 loop spans 13 amino acids. CDR3 sequence: CSARDVLNEKLFF.

The genes are TRBV2 and TRBJ1-4. This CDR3 comprises 13 residues. Germline V gene sequence: CDR1 SNHLY, CDR2 FYNNEI. The CDR3 region is CASSEALKGKLFF.

The chain couples TRBV6-2 or TRBV6-3 to TRBJ2-1; with no DNA, the TCRdb D assignment of TRBD1 cannot be verified. The CDR3 sequence is 14 residues long. Germline values: CDR1 MNHEY, CDR2 SVGEGT. The CDR3 here is CASSRPGGHNEQFF.

The CDR3 loop is CASSGATEGLSGYTF. This chain uses TRBV9 with TRBJ1-2; checking the TCRdb D call of TRBD1 is not possible without DNA. Germline values: CDR1 SGDLS, CDR2 YYNGEE. The CDR3 contains 15 residues.

CDR3 region: CASSYGHQPQHF. The rearrangement links TRBV6-2 or TRBV6-3 to TRBJ1-5. The CDR3 is 12 residues long. The germline gives CDR1 MNHEY, CDR2 SVGEGT.

The chain is built from TRBV20-1 and TRBJ2-7; TCRdb's D call, TRBD2, is unchecked because there is no DNA. The CDR3 totals 14 residues. The germline CDR1 and CDR2 sequences are DFQATT and SNEGSKA (reference sequence). The CDR3 spells CSAKSLGRDYEQYF.

The V call is TRBV14, the J call TRBJ2-7. Per germline, CDR1 SGHDN and CDR2 FVKESK. The CDR3 covers 14 residues. The CDR3 sequence is CASSQVGFSYEQYF. Complete variable domain (other parts from reference TRBV14 and TRBJ2-7): EAGVTQFPSHSVIEKGQTVTLRCDPISGHDNLYWYRRVMGKEIKFLLHFVKESKQDESGMPNNRFLAERTGGTYSTLKVQPAELEDSGVYFCASSQVGFSYEQYFGPGTRLTVT.